This passage covers 27 T cell receptor beta chains from one sample sequenced in a study of T cells in Graves' hyperthyroidism and ophthalmopathy. The TCR beta CDR3 regions underwent amplification using RNA transcripts as the source. The TCR CDR3 first-round RT-PCR relied on the HTBI primer set. TCRdb reprocessed the multiplex PCR reads with MiXCR, giving one entry per CDR3 protein. Here the sample spans 250,000 to 400,000 distinct CDR3 sequences, roughly 13% being singletons. The sample consisted of blood. All receptors come from a woman in her 40s with Graves' ophthalmopathy.

This chain connects TRBV5-6 to TRBJ2-7; D assignment may be TRBD1 or TRBD2 (7 bases each). V shed 0 bases and J shed 5 bases, with 12 bases lying between them. Germline V gene lookup returns CDR1 SGHDT and CDR2 YYEEEE. The CDR3 spans 14 residues. CDR3 in amino acids: CASSLEGGGNEQYF. The CDR3 nucleotides are TGTGCCAGCAGCTTGGAGGGAGGGGGCAACGAGCAGTACTTC. Complete variable domain (other parts from reference TRBV5-6 and TRBJ2-7): DAGVTQSPTHLIKTRGQQVTLRCSPKSGHDTVSWYQQALGQGPQFIFQYYEEEERQRGNFPDRFSGHQFPNYSSELNVNALLLGDSALYLCASSLEGGGNEQYFGPGTRLTVT.

This clonotype was observed many times. The chain employs TRBV29-1 and TRBJ2-3; no definite D call. Germline values: CDR1 SQVTM, CDR2 ANQGSEA. This CDR3 contains 12 residues. The V end lost 0 bases, the J end lost 3 bases, and 4 bases lay between the germline ends. CDR3 bases: TGCAGCGTTGAAGATAAGACAGATACGCAGTATTTT. It is translated as CSVEDKTDTQYF.

The V gene is TRBV19, the J gene TRBJ2-2; D remains unclear. The V gene lost 6 bases and the J gene lost 0 bases, with 8 bases spanning the gap. CDR1 and CDR2 (germline): LNHDA, SQIVND (reference sequence). The CDR3 is made up of 14 amino acids. CDR3 coding DNA: TGTGCCAGTAGGGCTCAGCCGAACACCGGGGAGCTGTTTTTT. Translation: CASRAQPNTGELFF.

This CDR3 is CASSPGRESLFF. The CDR3 DNA is TGCGCCAGCAGCCCCGGGCGGGAGTCTCTGTTCTTC. J is TRBJ2-1 and V is TRBV10-1; 7 positions agree with TRBD2. Trimming at V came to 6 bases and at J to 15 bases, leaving 11 bases not matched to a gene. Germline V gives CDR1 WNHNN, CDR2 SYGVQD (reference sequence). The CDR3 loop spans 12 amino acids.

This clonotype was seen at least ten times. This chain joins TRBV15 and TRBJ2-3; 10 positions match TRBD2. V dropped 4 bases and J dropped 2; count of bases not matched to a gene: 9. Germline values: CDR1 LNHNV, CDR2 YYDKDF (reference sequence). This CDR3 spans 17 amino acids. CDR3 residues: CATSTPFGLADTDTQYF. CDR3 sequence (DNA): TGTGCCACCAGCACCCCCTTTGGACTAGCGGACACAGATACGCAGTATTTT.

This clonotype was counted at least ten times. This chain links TRBV28 with TRBJ2-5; D might be TRBD2 (6 bases). The CDR3 contains 15 residues. With 5 bases removed from V and 9 bases from J, the gap between germline ends came to 22 bases. Looked up from germline, CDR1 is MDHEN and CDR2 is SYDVKM. The CDR3 DNA reads TGTGCCAGCAGTCCTGGTCGGGTCACGGGAGTCGCCCAGTACTTC. It specifies CASSPGRVTGVAQYF.

This clonotype has at least ten counts. The chain has TRBV6-2 or TRBV6-3 and TRBJ2-1; D possibly corresponds to TRBD2 (6 bases). This CDR3 spans 15 amino acids. Trimming took off 2 bases at V and 10 bases at J, with 18 bases between the two ends. Germline CDR1 reads MNHEY; CDR2 reads SVGEGT. Here the CDR3 DNA reads TGTGCCAGCAGTTACGACTCCGGTGCTGCGGGGGAGCAGTTCTTC. Translation gives CASSYDSGAAGEQFF.

At least ten counts were recorded for this clonotype. The DNA for the CDR3 is TGTGCCAGCACCCCTGGGGTCGGGGTGAACACTGAAGCTTTCTTT. It specifies CASTPGVGVNTEAFF. V is TRBV27 and J is TRBJ1-1; D uncertain. V lost 7 bases to trimming and J lost 0 bases, with 15 bases between them. This CDR3 has 15 residues. Germline assignment: CDR1 MNHEY and CDR2 SMNVEV (reference sequence).

This clonotype was recorded at least ten times. The chain is built from TRBV29-1 and TRBJ1-4; no clear D gene. Germline-derived CDR1 and CDR2 are SQVTM and ANQGSEA. Trimming pared 4 bases from V and 8 bases from J, leaving 11 bases between. The CDR3 extends over 12 amino acids. CDR3 protein: CSVGRRGEKLFF. Here the CDR3 DNA reads TGCAGCGTTGGGAGGCGGGGAGAAAAACTGTTTTTT. The variable domain in full, completed from reference TRBV29-1 and TRBJ1-4, reads SAVISQKPSRDICQRGTSLTIQCQVDSQVTMMFWYRQQPGQSLTLIATANQGSEATYESGFVIDKFPISRPNLTFSTLTVSNMSPEDSSIYLCSVGRRGEKLFFGSGTQLSVL.

Ten or more counts support this clonotype. The chain is built from TRBV7-9 and TRBJ1-4; 9 nucleotides line up with TRBD1. The CDR3 runs to 15 residues. The V segment lost 2 bases and the J segment 8 bases; nucleotides outside the gene matches: 6. Germline V CDR1 and CDR2: SEHNR, FQNEAQ (reference sequence). The CDR3 DNA reads as TGTGCCAGCAGCTTAAGCGGACAGGGGACCGAAAAACTGTTTTTT. Translated, it gives CASSLSGQGTEKLFF.

This clonotype was counted many times. J is TRBJ2-5 and V is TRBV19; unclear D gene. This CDR3 contains 11 residues. V was trimmed by 9 bases and J by 5 bases, leaving 10 bases between them. CDR1 and CDR2 from the germline V gene are LNHDA and SQIVND (reference sequence). CDR3 amino acids: CASGSWETQYF. DNA for the CDR3: TGTGCCAGCGGATCCTGGGAGACCCAGTACTTC. Together with reference TRBV19 and TRBJ2-5, the CDR3 gives the full variable domain: DGGITQSPKYLFRKEGQNVTLSCEQNLNHDAMYWYRQDPGQGLRLIYYSQIVNDFQKGDIAEGYSVSREKKESFPLTVTSAQKNPTAFYLCASGSWETQYFGPGTRLLVL.

This CDR3 is CASHRGNRNQPQHF. The DNA of the CDR3 is TGTGCCAGCCACAGGGGAAACCGGAATCAGCCCCAGCATTTT. V gene TRBV2 combines with J gene TRBJ1-5; TRBD1 matches at 7 bases. Germline CDR1 is SNHLY and CDR2 is FYNNEI. Unmatched junction bases numbered 8, after V lost 8 bases and J lost 4 bases. The length of the CDR3 is 14 residues.

This clonotype was detected ten times or more. The V call is TRBV6-1, the J call TRBJ1-2; 8 positions agree with TRBD1. CDR1 is MNHNS and CDR2 is SASEGT in the germline V gene. After removal of 6 bases from V and 4 bases from J, the junction contained 10 bases not matched to a gene. The CDR3 is 15 residues long. The CDR3 DNA follows: TGTGCCAGCAGACTAGCAGGGGGCGGGCTCTATGGCTACACCTTC. This sequence encodes CASRLAGGGLYGYTF.

This clonotype was counted at least ten times. J is TRBJ2-7 and V is TRBV28; TRBD1 aligns across 8 bases. CDR1 is MDHEN, CDR2 SYDVKM, per germline. Unmatched junction bases numbered 4, after V lost 2 bases and J lost 1 base. This CDR3 region has 15 residues. The DNA for the CDR3 is TGTGCCAGCAGTTTAGCTCGGACAGGGTCCTACGAGCAGTACTTC. This encodes CASSLARTGSYEQYF.

In its sample, this clonotype was seen many times. This chain connects TRBV20-1 to TRBJ1-1; no firm D call. CDR1 DFQATT and CDR2 SNEGSKA come from the germline V gene (reference sequence). CDR3 size: 11 residues. CDR3 nucleotide sequence: TGCAGCACCCGCGGCGGTCCTGAAGCTTTCTTT. It is translated as CSTRGGPEAFF.

The chain has TRBV20-1 and TRBJ2-3, with 9 positions matching TRBD2. Unmatched junction bases numbered 9, after V lost 8 bases and J lost 0 bases. CDR3 length: 15 amino acids. Germline CDR1 reads DFQATT; CDR2 reads SNEGSKA (reference sequence). CDR3 in amino acids: CSTTSTSGSTDTQYF. As DNA, the CDR3 is TGCAGTACTACCTCCACTAGCGGGAGCACAGATACGCAGTATTTT.

This clonotype turned up a few times. The chain combines TRBV3-1 with TRBJ1-3; perhaps TRBD1 as D (5 bases). The CDR3 runs to 18 residues. Trimming cost V 3 bases and J 1 base, with 19 bases left between them. From germline, CDR1 is LGHDT and CDR2 YNNKEL (reference sequence). CDR3 sequence reads: CASSHHPLIRQSGNTIYF. Here the CDR3 DNA reads TGTGCCAGCAGCCACCACCCGCTAATAAGACAGTCTGGAAACACCATATATTTT.

The sample holds many counts of this clonotype. The chain uses TRBV7-9 and TRBJ1-6, with 8 bases identical to TRBD1. The CDR3 is made up of 13 amino acids. Germline lookup yields CDR1 SEHNR and CDR2 FQNEAQ (reference sequence). With 6 bases clipped from V and 7 bases from J, the junction kept 2 bases outside the gene matches. Here the CDR3 DNA reads TGTGCCAGCAGGGACAGGGCCAATTCACCCCTCCACTTT. Translating gives CASRDRANSPLHF.

This clonotype was detected ten times or more. The rearrangement uses TRBV10-2 and TRBJ1-2; perhaps TRBD1 as D (6 bases). The V end was cut by 3 bases, the J end by 8 bases, with 13 bases between. This CDR3 region has 13 residues. Germline-derived CDR1 and CDR2 are WSHSY and SAAADI. The DNA of the CDR3 is TGCGCCAGCAGTGACCCCACAGGGACCGGCTACACCTTC. Encoded protein: CASSDPTGTGYTF.

The rearrangement uses TRBV3-1 and TRBJ2-7; perhaps TRBD1 as D (6 bases). The ends were cut back, 2 bases at V and 0 bases at J, with 14 bases in the middle. The CDR3 consists of 16 residues. Per the germline V gene, CDR1 is LGHDT and CDR2 is YNNKEL (reference sequence). The CDR3 nucleotides read TGTGCCAGCAGCCAATACCCGACAGGAATCTCCTACGAGCAGTACTTC. Residues: CASSQYPTGISYEQYF.

In this sample, this clonotype turned up many times. V and J are TRBV12-3 or TRBV12-4 and TRBJ1-2; no clear D. Trimming shortened V by 5 bases and J by 7 bases, and 8 bases separated the two germline ends. CDR3 length: 11 amino acids. The CDR3 DNA reads as TGTGCCAGCAGTGCGGACTCTGGCTACACCTTC. As protein: CASSADSGYTF.

The chain links TRBV24-1 to TRBJ2-1; 8 nucleotides agree with TRBD1. This CDR3 region has 17 residues. Germline-derived CDR1 and CDR2 are KGHDR and SFDVKD. V lost 3 bases and J lost 4; bases outside the gene matches: 10. CDR3: CATSDHTGTGDYNEQFF. The CDR3 nucleotides are TGTGCCACCAGTGATCACACCGGGACAGGCGATTACAATGAGCAGTTCTTC.

This clonotype was seen only a few times. The chain combines TRBV2 with TRBJ2-2, with 7 bases fitting TRBD2. Germline trimming cut 6 bases from V and 4 bases from J; bases unmatched to any gene: 5. Germline values: CDR1 SNHLY, CDR2 FYNNEI. The CDR3 runs to 14 residues. CDR3 protein: CASRTGLRTGELFF. CDR3 sequence (DNA): TGTGCCAGCAGGACGGGACTACGCACCGGGGAGCTGTTTTTT.

At least ten counts were recorded for this clonotype. This sequence joins TRBV20-1 and TRBJ1-6; 8 nucleotides line up with TRBD1. Germline V CDR1 and CDR2: DFQATT, SNEGSKA (reference sequence). The V and J ends lost 4 bases and 11 bases, in that order; junction bases with no gene match: 13. The CDR3 contains 15 residues. CDR3 sequence reads: CSATITGGGETPLHF. CDR3 nucleotides: TGCAGTGCTACCATAACAGGGGGAGGGGAAACACCCCTCCACTTT.

This rearrangement joins TRBV7-2 to TRBJ2-3; a possible D gene is TRBD2 (5 bases). V was pared by 5 bases and J by 4 bases, with 16 bases between. Germline-derived CDR1 and CDR2 are SGHTA and FQGNSA. The CDR3 covers 15 residues. Here the CDR3 DNA reads TGTGCCAGCAGCCCAGGACTTGTTCATCCAGATACGCAGTATTTT. Translated: CASSPGLVHPDTQYF.

The gene calls are TRBV11-2 and TRBJ2-7; TRBD1 matches at 10 bases. There are 15 residues in the CDR3. Germline V CDR1 and CDR2: SGHAT, FQNNGV. V was pared by 5 bases and J by 6 bases, with 10 bases of the junction left unmatched. CDR3 sequence: CASSQAGTGDREQYF. As DNA, the CDR3 is TGTGCCAGCAGCCAAGCCGGGACAGGGGATCGCGAGCAGTACTTC.

The genes are TRBV4-1 and TRBJ1-5; D gene unclear. CDR1 is MGHRA, CDR2 YSYEKL, per germline. The length of the CDR3 is 15 residues. Trimming took 0 bases from V and 7 from J, leaving 13 bases between them. In DNA form, the CDR3 reads TGCGCCAGCAGCCAAGAACATTCGGGAGGGCAGCCCCAGCATTTT. This encodes CASSQEHSGGQPQHF.